Listed below are T cell receptor beta chains from one sample, sequenced in a study of T cell repertoires in cytomegalovirus infection. TCRdb re-called the reads with MiXCR, one entry per CDR3 protein. The sample records 500,000 or so distinct CDR3 sequences, approximately 15% being singletons. The sequencing input was CD8+ T cells from PBMCs. These receptors originate from a human donor in good health (CMV status not recorded). Some clones in this sample may be carry-over from other donors' samples. Both conserved end residues are part of each CDR3. A D gene is named only where the DNA matches it firmly. Clone size is given for some rows only: seen once, a few or many times, or a class if the clone is expanded.

d_gene | j_gene | abundance | v_gene | CDR3nt | CDR3aa
NA | TRBJ2-1 | few | TRBV27 | TGTGCCAGCAGTTTATCCGGGGTCAATTGGTATGAGCAGTTCTTC | CASSLSGVNWYEQFF
NA | TRBJ2-7 | many | TRBV28 | TGTGCCAGCCGATGGGACGGCGTAAGCTCCTACGAGCAGTACTTC | CASRWDGVSSYEQYF
TRBD2 | TRBJ2-7 | many | TRBV6-2/TRBV6-3 | TGTGCCAGCATCCTCGCCGGACTAGCGGGCTCCTACGAGCAGTACTTC | CASILAGLAGSYEQYF
NA | TRBJ2-2 | NA | TRBV27 | TGTGCCAGCAGTTCCGGGAGTTACGTTACCGGGGAGCTGTTTTTT | CASSSGSYVTGELFF
TRBD2 | TRBJ2-5 | NA | TRBV20-1 | TGCAGCGGTAGGACTAGCGTCGAAGAGACCCAGTACTTC | CSGRTSVEETQYF
TRBD1 | TRBJ2-7 | NA | TRBV4-1 | TGCGCCAGCAGCCAGGAGGGGACAGGGAAGGTTTACGAGCAGTACTTC | CASSQEGTGKVYEQYF
NA | TRBJ1-4 | NA | TRBV19 | TGTGCCAGTAGTTGGGCACCTCCTAATGAAAAACTGTTTTTT | CASSWAPPNEKLFF
NA | TRBJ1-2 | few | TRBV6-6 | TGTGCCAGCGTAGGCGGGATCGACTATGGCTACACCTTC | CASVGGIDYGYTF
NA | TRBJ1-5 | few | TRBV4-2 | TGTGCCAGCAGCCAAGAGGGGGGGAGAAGCAATCAGCCCCAGCATTTT | CASSQEGGRSNQPQHF
TRBD1 | TRBJ2-1 | few | TRBV5-1 | TGCGCCAGCAGTTTGGGGACAGGGGCCAAAGTCTATGAGCAGTTCTTC | CASSLGTGAKVYEQFF
TRBD2 | TRBJ2-1 | many | TRBV7-6 | TGTGCCAGCAGCGAGGGACTAGCCGGGAATGAGCAGTTCTTC | CASSEGLAGNEQFF